The TCR beta chain under discussion was sequenced for a study of PD-1 blockade in classical Hodgkin lymphoma. Broader study findings: Newly diagnosed patients had diversity similar to the baseline diversity of complete responders. TCR diversity rose significantly by C4D1 in CD4+ but not CD8+ cells. Why repertoires differed is undefined; disease activity or prior therapy possibly contributed.

Germline-derived CDR1 and CDR2 are MNHNS and SASEGT. This CDR3 is built from 14 residues. The V and J ends lost 5 bases and 4 bases respectively, with 12 bases between them. Clones were sequenced by immunoSEQ multiplex PCR, and TCRdb holds only the in-frame ones, with some missing. Here the sample spans tens of thousands of clones, about 75% being singletons. Time point of the sample: cycle 4 day 1 (C4D1), after less than 7 weeks of nivolumab. All patients experienced relapse after autologous stem cell transplantation, and brentuximab vedotin exposure was variable. With regard to this clone: What it binds is unknown.

The clonotype comes from a human donor with classical Hodgkin lymphoma. This sequence joins TRBV6-1 and TRBJ2-1; D unclear. Sequencing used peripheral blood mononuclear cells (PBMCs), obtained before the fourth cycle of nivolumab. The DNA of the CDR3 is TGTGCCAGCAGTTCTCGAGATTCTTACAATGAGCAGTTCTTC. Translating it yields CASSSRDSYNEQFF.